A single sample gave rise to the 31 T cell receptor beta chains below, sequenced in a study of cytomegalovirus exposure and HLA in healthy donors (dated by TCRdb to between 2016 and 2019). Receptors were amplified or captured by the immunoSEQ multiplex PCR assay. For the multiplex PCR, a mixture combining 60 forward primers for TCR Vbeta segments and 13 reverse primers for TCR Jbeta segments was used. Here the immuneACCESS table is served through TCRdb, limited to in-frame sequences with V and J called. Missing clones are a known gap in these copies; in checked studies unresolved V genes cover under half, and the rest lacks a known reason. In this sample the table shows over 150,000 clones, about 74% of which occur a single time. The ten largest clonotypes hold about 4% of the sample. The source material was PBMCs. The receptor source for this set is a middle-aged woman in good health and CMV-seronegative.

This chain links TRBV28 with TRBJ1-6; D is perhaps TRBD1 (6 bases). The CDR3 loop spans 16 amino acids. V was shortened by 5 bases and J by 9 bases, with 20 bases between the two germline ends. Germline values: CDR1 MDHEN, CDR2 SYDVKM. The CDR3 is CASSKLGQMGFSPLHF. Here the CDR3 DNA reads TGTGCCAGCAGTAAACTAGGACAGATGGGATTTTCACCCCTCCACTTT.

DNA of the CDR3: TGTGCCAGTATGACTAGCAGATACACCGGGGAGCTGTTTTTT. Translation gives CASMTSRYTGELFF. This chain joins TRBV6-5 and TRBJ2-2; 7 nucleotides match TRBD2. CDR3 length equals 14 residues. J was trimmed by 3 bases and V by 9 bases; bases with no gene match: 7. CDR1 and CDR2 (germline): MNHEY, SVGAGI.

The V call is TRBV7-9, the J call TRBJ2-1; 9 nucleotides agree with TRBD2. This CDR3 is 16 amino acids long. Germline V gene data show CDR1 as SEHNR and CDR2 as FQNEAQ (reference sequence). V lost 5 bases to trimming and J lost 7 bases; unmatched junction nucleotides: 12. CDR3 coding DNA: TGTGCCAGCAGCGAAAAGTTAGCGGGAGTGGTTAATGAGCAGTTCTTC. Its protein is CASSEKLAGVVNEQFF.

J is TRBJ1-6 and V is TRBV5-6; 7 positions agree with TRBD1. Germline V CDR1 and CDR2: SGHDT, YYEEEE. The V segment lost 4 bases and the J segment 8 bases; nucleotides outside the gene matches: 12. The CDR3 runs to 16 residues. Written as DNA, the CDR3 is TGTGCCAGCAGCATTAGACAGGGCAGGGTCGATTCACCCCTCCACTTT. This translates into CASSIRQGRVDSPLHF.

CDR3 amino acids: CASSTIGLPGVYGYTF. As DNA, the CDR3 is TGTGCCAGCAGCACCATCGGACTACCGGGCGTATATGGCTACACCTTC. This chain uses TRBV11-3 with TRBJ1-2; D unresolved. The CDR3 runs to 16 residues. Germline V gene sequence: CDR1 SGHNT, CDR2 YENEEA. Between the trimmed V and J ends, which lost 5 bases and 5 bases, there was a span of 21 bases.

This chain uses TRBV6-5 with TRBJ2-1, with D possibly being TRBD2 (6 bases). The CDR3 runs to 14 residues. Germline-derived CDR1 and CDR2 are MNHEY and SVGAGI. Deletions cut 8 bases from V and 5 bases from J, with 16 bases between. Here the CDR3 DNA reads TGTGCCAGCGGAGGACTTTCGGGAGACAATGAGCAGTTCTTC. Its translation is CASGGLSGDNEQFF.

This chain connects TRBV4-2 to TRBJ2-2; perhaps TRBD2 as D (5 bases). The germline gives CDR1 LGHNA, CDR2 YNFKEQ. The CDR3 sequence is 15 residues long. V lost 4 bases and J 1 base, leaving 10 bases between the germline ends. The CDR3 coding sequence is TGTGCCAGCAGCCCCGGCGGGTTGAACACCGGGGAGCTGTTTTTT. It specifies CASSPGGLNTGELFF.

The rearrangement uses TRBV6-1 and TRBJ2-1, with 8 bases matching TRBD2. Germline V lookup: CDR1 MNHNS, CDR2 SASEGT. The CDR3 covers 15 residues. V lost 6 bases, J lost 4 bases, and 8 bases stayed unmatched. The CDR3 DNA reads as TGTGCCAGCAGACCCGACGGGGGGGATTACAATGAGCAGTTCTTC. Its translation: CASRPDGGDYNEQFF.

V usage is TRBV29-1 and J usage is TRBJ2-7; D possibly corresponds to TRBD1 (5 bases). The germline V and J ends were trimmed by 1 base and 0 bases, with 16 bases remaining between them. This CDR3 has 16 residues. Per the germline V gene, CDR1 is SQVTM and CDR2 is ANQGSEA. The chain's CDR3 is CSVEVRVGVSSYEQYF. The CDR3 nucleotides read TGCAGCGTTGAAGTACGGGTAGGGGTTAGCTCCTACGAGCAGTACTTC.

The chain carries TRBV7-2 and TRBJ1-2; D unclear. CDR3 length equals 14 residues. Trimming cost V 0 bases and J 12 bases, with 17 bases left between them. Germline assignment: CDR1 SGHTA and CDR2 FQGNSA. CDR3 loop: CASSLARAIESDTF. DNA for the CDR3: TGTGCCAGCAGCTTAGCGCGGGCCATTGAAAGCGACACCTTC.

This clone has a single count. Other DNA sequences from this sample encode an identical CDR3 as well. V usage is TRBV5-1 and J usage is TRBJ2-4, with D uncertain. V dropped 0 bases and J dropped 0 bases, with 4 bases sitting between them. The CDR3 is 14 residues long. CDR1 and CDR2 from the germline V gene are SGHRS and YFSETQ. CDR3 DNA sequence: TGCGCCAGCAGCTTGGGTCTAGCCAAAAACATTCAGTACTTC. It encodes CASSLGLAKNIQYF.

This clone has only one observation. This chain connects TRBV6-6 to TRBJ2-3, with D maybe TRBD2 (5 bases). CDR1 and CDR2 (germline): MNHNY, SVGAGI (reference sequence). The germline V and J ends were trimmed by 0 bases and 1 base, with 8 bases remaining between them. The CDR3 loop spans 15 amino acids. In DNA, the CDR3 is TGTGCCAGCAGTTACTCGTTCGGGGGCACAGATACGCAGTATTTT. Translation gives CASSYSFGGTDTQYF.

This clone was recorded a few times. The chain couples TRBV7-8 to TRBJ2-1; 8 bases match TRBD2. CDR3 length: 16 residues. In germline, CDR1 is SGHVS, CDR2 FQNEAQ. V was clipped by 0 bases and J by 8 bases; unmatched bases: 9. The CDR3 nucleotides read TGTGCCAGCAGCTTAGCGGCAGCGGGAGATTCGCATGAGCAGTTCTTC. Amino acids: CASSLAAAGDSHEQFF.

The chain carries TRBV19 and TRBJ1-3; D is unresolved. The CDR3 loop spans 14 amino acids. The V and J ends lost 5 bases and 2 bases respectively, with 10 bases between them. CDR1 is LNHDA and CDR2 is SQIVND in the germline V gene (reference sequence). DNA for the CDR3: TGTGCCAGTAGTTCAGGCAGTGCTGGAAACACCATATATTTT. Residues: CASSSGSAGNTIYF.

The chain uses TRBV28 and TRBJ2-2; 8 bases align to TRBD1. Losses at the gene ends were 4 bases for V and 5 bases for J; bases not matched to a gene: 6. CDR3 size: 15 residues. The germline V gene encodes CDR1 MDHEN and CDR2 SYDVKM. Here the CDR3 DNA reads TGTGCCAGCAGTTCAGGGGGCGGTCAGACCGGGGAGCTGTTTTTT. Protein: CASSSGGGQTGELFF. Together with reference TRBV28 and TRBJ2-2, the CDR3 gives the full variable domain: DVKVTQSSRYLVKRTGEKVFLECVQDMDHENMFWYRQDPGLGLRLIYFSYDVKMKEKGDIPEGYSVSREKKERFSLILESASTNQTSMYLCASSSGGGQTGELFFGEGSRLTVL.

The chain joins TRBV30 to TRBJ1-2; D remains ambiguous. Germline V gene lookup returns CDR1 GTSNPN and CDR2 SVGIG (reference sequence). The CDR3 consists of 13 residues. The V and J ends lost 3 bases and 7 bases respectively, with 15 bases between them. CDR3 protein: CAWRLVGSTGYTF. CDR3 bases: TGTGCCTGGAGATTGGTCGGTTCCACTGGCTACACCTTC.

This chain joins TRBV5-4 and TRBJ2-2; 7 positions agree with TRBD2. The CDR3 contains 17 residues. The germline V gene encodes CDR1 SGHNT and CDR2 YYREEE (reference sequence). V trimming: 0 bases; J trimming: 2 bases; junction bases outside the gene matches: 7. CDR3 sequence: CASSLVGGTDNTGELFF. The CDR3 region has the DNA TGTGCCAGCAGCTTGGTCGGGGGGACCGACAACACCGGGGAGCTGTTTTTT.

The rearrangement links TRBV5-1 to TRBJ2-1; 11 nucleotides line up with TRBD2. Germline lookup yields CDR1 SGHRS and CDR2 YFSETQ. J gave up 5 bases and V 4 bases, and 5 bases lay outside the gene matches. The CDR3 covers 15 residues. The CDR3 spells CASSEGTSGHNEQFF. The CDR3 DNA follows: TGCGCCAGCAGCGAGGGGACTAGCGGTCACAATGAGCAGTTCTTC.

The chain links TRBV12-5 to TRBJ2-1, with 7 bases lining up with TRBD2. CDR1 is LGHNT and CDR2 is FRNRAP in the germline V gene. The CDR3 extends over 14 amino acids. V shed 3 bases and J 8 bases; nucleotides not matched to a gene: 7. The CDR3 nucleotides are TGTGCTAGTGGTTTAGGACTAGGGGACGATGAGCAGTTCTTC. Translation gives CASGLGLGDDEQFF.

V and J are TRBV9 and TRBJ1-3; D gene unclear. This CDR3 comprises 13 residues. V shed 2 bases and J shed 4 bases, with 7 bases lying between them. The germline V gene has CDR1 SGDLS and CDR2 YYNGEE. This chain's CDR3 is CASSVVTGNTIYF. In DNA, the CDR3 is TGTGCCAGCAGCGTCGTAACAGGAAACACCATATATTTT.

This clone was counted a single time. V gene TRBV4-2 combines with J gene TRBJ1-2; TRBD1 agrees at 9 bases. CDR1 LGHNA and CDR2 YNFKEQ come from the germline V gene. The V gene end was trimmed by 11 bases and the J gene end by 5 bases; junction bases not matched to a gene: 15. The CDR3 consists of 15 residues. CDR3 sequence (DNA): TGTGCCTGCAACCGGTACCGGGACAGGGAATATGGCTACACCTTC. Its translation: CACNRYRDREYGYTF.

The rearrangement uses TRBV27 and TRBJ1-2; no firm D call. There are 13 residues in the CDR3. V lost 5 bases and J lost 1, with 8 bases in between. CDR1 is MNHEY and CDR2 is SMNVEV in the germline V gene (reference sequence). CDR3: CASSQQHNYGYTF. The CDR3 nucleotides read TGTGCCAGCAGTCAACAGCATAACTATGGCTACACCTTC.

The chain combines TRBV27 with TRBJ2-7; TRBD1 aligns across 7 bases. The CDR3 is 15 residues long. Trimming took 2 bases from V and 2 from J; bases not matched to a gene: 6. Per germline, CDR1 MNHEY and CDR2 SMNVEV (reference sequence). CDR3 sequence: CASSLSRDSTYEQYF. Written as DNA, the CDR3 is TGTGCCAGCAGTTTAAGTCGGGACAGCACCTACGAGCAGTACTTC.

CDR3 region: CATSRVDGGYGYTF. In nucleotides, the CDR3 is TGTGCCACCAGCCGAGTGGACGGAGGGTATGGCTACACCTTC. This rearrangement joins TRBV15 to TRBJ1-2; D gene uncertain. Germline lookup yields CDR1 LNHNV and CDR2 YYDKDF (reference sequence). The CDR3 is 14 amino acids. V lost 5 bases and J 5 bases, leaving 15 bases between the germline ends.

This clone was picked up a small number of times. J is TRBJ2-7 and V is TRBV7-8, with D possibly TRBD1 on 6 matching bases. V lost 1 base to trimming and J lost 8 bases, with 18 bases between them. Germline V gene data show CDR1 as SGHVS and CDR2 as FQNEAQ. The CDR3 sequence is 15 residues long. The CDR3 DNA reads TGTGCCAGCAGCTTAGTCTCGGGGACATCGGACCAGCAGTACTTC. This sequence encodes CASSLVSGTSDQQYF.

This clone was observed a handful of times. The chain carries TRBV6-6 and TRBJ2-1; possibly TRBD2 for D (6 bases). Germline values: CDR1 MNHNY, CDR2 SVGAGI (reference sequence). V was trimmed by 4 bases and J by 0 bases, leaving 10 bases between them. There are 15 residues in the CDR3. In DNA, the CDR3 is TGTGCCAGCAGTTCCTCGGACTACTCCTACAATGAGCAGTTCTTC. Translation gives CASSSSDYSYNEQFF.

The CDR3 DNA is TGTGCCAGCAGCCGACCTGGGGCTGGCTATGGCTACACCTTC. Its translation is CASSRPGAGYGYTF. The rearrangement joins TRBV6-5 to TRBJ1-2; perhaps TRBD1 as D (5 bases). V was shortened by 6 bases and J by 4 bases, with 15 bases between the two germline ends. Per the germline V gene, CDR1 is MNHEY and CDR2 is SVGAGI. This CDR3 region has 14 residues.

The chain uses TRBV5-6 and TRBJ2-1, with 13 bases lining up with TRBD2. Germline CDR1 reads SGHDT; CDR2 reads YYEEEE. The CDR3 totals 17 residues. After removal of 4 bases from V and 6 bases from J, the junction contained 10 bases not matched to a gene. CDR3 protein: CASSARLLAGGLNEQFF. The CDR3 DNA sequence: TGTGCCAGCAGCGCACGATTACTAGCGGGGGGGCTCAATGAGCAGTTCTTC.

This clone occurred once. Distinct nucleotide sequences in the sample also encode this CDR3. The chain combines TRBV19 with TRBJ1-1, with unresolved D. This CDR3 comprises 13 residues. Between the trimmed V and J ends, which lost 0 bases and 3 bases, there was a span of 5 bases. Germline V gene lookup returns CDR1 LNHDA and CDR2 SQIVND (reference sequence). The CDR3, as DNA: TGTGCCAGTAGTATAGATCGGGACACTGAAGCTTTCTTT. As protein: CASSIDRDTEAFF.

The V gene is TRBV5-4, the J gene TRBJ1-2; D call uncertain. Germline CDR1 and CDR2: SGHNT and YYREEE (reference sequence). CDR3 size: 16 residues. V lost 4 bases and J lost 2, with 18 bases in between. In DNA, the CDR3 is TGTGCCAGCAGCAGCGCTTTCCGGGGAACCAACTATGGCTACACCTTC. This sequence encodes CASSSAFRGTNYGYTF.

The V call is TRBV4-1, the J call TRBJ1-5; D possibly corresponds to TRBD1 (5 bases). V was pared by 4 bases and J by 2 bases, with 12 bases between. The length of the CDR3 is 15 residues. Germline CDR1 is MGHRA and CDR2 is YSYEKL. DNA of the CDR3: TGCGCCAGCAGCCCCACAGGTTTGGGCAATCAGCCCCAGCATTTT. This translates into CASSPTGLGNQPQHF.